These 21 T cell receptor beta chains were sequenced from one sample in a study of a mutant IDH1 vaccine in newly diagnosed glioma. Time point described: baseline, week 1 (first vaccination visit). Treatment reported: pre-vaccination baseline after standard-of-care therapy. Generated by immunoSEQ multiplex PCR, the TCRdb table keeps only in-frame clones and is missing some. The data contain 50,000 to 65,000 clones, approximately 80% of them singletons. The sequencing used PBMCs, collected from a glioma patient treated with radiotherapy, temozolomide or both. The source of these receptors is a man younger than 35 with glioma.

J is TRBJ1-4 and V is TRBV29-1, with D tentatively TRBD1 (5 bases). This CDR3 has 15 residues. The germline V and J ends were trimmed by 3 bases and 3 bases, with 14 bases remaining between them. Per the germline V gene, CDR1 is SQVTM and CDR2 is ANQGSEA. CDR3 residues: CSVEEGRWPNEKLFF. CDR3 in DNA: TGCAGCGTTGAGGAGGGACGGTGGCCTAATGAAAAACTGTTTTTT. The full variable domain, with the rest looked up from reference TRBV29-1 and TRBJ1-4, is SAVISQKPSRDICQRGTSLTIQCQVDSQVTMMFWYRQQPGQSLTLIATANQGSEATYESGFVIDKFPISRPNLTFSTLTVSNMSPEDSSIYLCSVEEGRWPNEKLFFGSGTQLSVL.

V gene TRBV19 combines with J gene TRBJ2-7; TRBD2 agrees at 9 bases. Germline V gene data show CDR1 as LNHDA and CDR2 as SQIVND (reference sequence). Trimming at V came to 2 bases and at J to 4 bases, leaving 6 bases not matched to a gene. The CDR3 has 15 residues. The CDR3 nucleotides read TGTGCCAGTAGTATATCCAGCGGGAGGTGGTACGAGCAGTACTTC. Translation: CASSISSGRWYEQYF.

A single count supports this clone. The rearrangement uses TRBV6-5 and TRBJ2-7; D possibly corresponds to TRBD1 (6 bases). The CDR3 loop spans 14 amino acids. V was cut by 2 bases and J by 1 base, with 9 bases left in between. Germline assignment: CDR1 MNHEY and CDR2 SVGAGI. CDR3 loop: CASSYLQGSYEQYF. As DNA, the CDR3 is TGTGCCAGCAGTTACCTACAGGGTTCCTACGAGCAGTACTTC.

The V and J genes are TRBV25-1 and TRBJ1-2; D perhaps matches TRBD1 (6 bases). Trimming removed 7 bases from V and 6 bases from J, with 15 bases in between. The germline CDR1 and CDR2 sequences are MGHDK and SYGVNS. The CDR3 is 13 amino acids. The CDR3 bases are TGTGCCAGCACCATGGGGGGGCGACATGGCTACACCTTC. Its protein product is CASTMGGRHGYTF.

The chain combines TRBV30 with TRBJ1-3, with a possible D match to TRBD1 (5 bases). This CDR3 spans 13 amino acids. The V gene lost 5 bases and the J gene lost 0 bases, with 8 bases spanning the gap. The germline gives CDR1 GTSNPN, CDR2 SVGIG (reference sequence). The CDR3 nucleotides read TGTGCCTGGCACAGGTTCTCTGGAAACACCATATATTTT. Residues: CAWHRFSGNTIYF.

The V gene is TRBV2, the J gene TRBJ2-2, with 8 bases aligning to TRBD1. V gave up 8 bases and J gave up 4 bases; unmatched junction bases: 3. Germline values: CDR1 SNHLY, CDR2 FYNNEI. The CDR3 runs 13 residues. CDR3 sequence (DNA): TGTGCCAGCCGGACAGGGTTCACCGGGGAGCTGTTTTTT. This sequence encodes CASRTGFTGELFF.

The chain joins TRBV6-5 to TRBJ2-7; D gene unclear. The V gene's germline CDR1 is MNHEY and CDR2 SVGAGI. The CDR3 spans 14 residues. V lost 0 bases and J 6 bases, leaving 12 bases between the germline ends. The CDR3 sequence is CASSYSSRKGEQYF. Here the CDR3 DNA reads TGTGCCAGCAGTTACTCAAGCAGGAAGGGCGAGCAGTACTTC.

This sequence joins TRBV7-2 and TRBJ1-2, with D unresolved. Germline V gene sequence: CDR1 SGHTA, CDR2 FQGNSA. The CDR3 covers 14 residues. V lost 6 bases, J lost 4 bases, and 15 bases lay in between. The CDR3 bases are TGTGCCAGCAGGCCACTGGGCCGAGCCTATGGCTACACCTTC. It translates to CASRPLGRAYGYTF.

The sample holds a few counts of this clone. The V and J genes are TRBV5-4 and TRBJ2-7, with D possibly being TRBD1 (6 bases). This CDR3 is 14 amino acids long. V lost 4 bases, J lost 2 bases, and 13 bases lay in between. Germline V gene lookup returns CDR1 SGHNT and CDR2 YYREEE (reference sequence). CDR3 residues: CASSRRDNPYEQYF. Written as DNA, the CDR3 is TGTGCCAGCAGCCGCCGGGACAATCCCTACGAGCAGTACTTC.

This clone has only one observation. The J gene is TRBJ2-1, the V gene TRBV25-1; a weak D match, TRBD1 (5 bases). CDR1 is MGHDK and CDR2 is SYGVNS in the germline V gene. This CDR3 has 16 amino acids. V gave up 3 bases and J gave up 2 bases, with 14 bases separating them. CDR3 DNA sequence: TGTGCCAGCAGTGACAAAGACGAAGGGGCCTACAATGAGCAGTTCTTC. This gives the protein CASSDKDEGAYNEQFF.

The rearrangement joins TRBV6-1 to TRBJ2-1; 9 bases match TRBD2. The V segment lost 7 bases and the J segment 6 bases; nucleotides outside the gene matches: 10. The germline V gene has CDR1 MNHNS and CDR2 SASEGT. The CDR3 runs to 15 residues. CDR3 in DNA: TGTGCCAGCATACAACCGGGACTAGCTGTCAATGAGCAGTTCTTC. Translation gives CASIQPGLAVNEQFF.

The V call is TRBV2, the J call TRBJ1-4; a weak D match, TRBD1 (5 bases). CDR1 and CDR2 from the germline V gene are SNHLY and FYNNEI. The CDR3 spans 16 residues. Trimming shortened V by 8 bases and J by 6 bases, and 22 bases separated the two germline ends. CDR3 region: CASLQDGTSRYEKLFF. The CDR3 DNA is TGTGCCAGCCTCCAAGACGGGACTTCTAGATATGAAAAACTGTTTTTT. Variable domain in full (rest from reference TRBV2 and TRBJ1-4): EPEVTQTPSHQVTQMGQEVILRCVPISNHLYFYWYRQILGQKVEFLVSFYNNEISEKSEIFDDQFSVERPDGSNFTLKIRSTKLEDSAMYFCASLQDGTSRYEKLFFGSGTQLSVL.

Points on this clone: The junction differs from germline at one of its ends, possibly a read error. This chain links TRBV14 with TRBJ1-1; D remains ambiguous. This CDR3 comprises 11 residues. Germline-derived CDR1 and CDR2 are SGHDN and FVKESK. The CDR3 protein is CASSQGRERGF. Here the CDR3 DNA reads TGTGCCAGCAGCCAAGGGAGGGAACGGGGCTTT.

V is TRBV6-5 and J is TRBJ2-1; no definite D call. CDR3 size: 14 residues. CDR1 is MNHEY, CDR2 SVGAGI, per germline. V lost 5 bases and J 0 bases, leaving 8 bases between the germline ends. The CDR3 DNA is TGTGCCAGCAGTCGCGGTAGCTCCTACAATGAGCAGTTCTTC. It specifies CASSRGSSYNEQFF.

A few counts support this clone. The chain employs TRBV4-2 and TRBJ1-6; D gene ambiguous. Germline-derived CDR1 and CDR2 are LGHNA and YNFKEQ. The CDR3 extends over 14 amino acids. V shed 0 bases and J shed 7 bases, with 7 bases lying between them. CDR3 region: CASSQEPGNSPLHF. The CDR3 DNA follows: TGTGCCAGCAGCCAAGAGCCGGGGAATTCACCCCTCCACTTT.

As DNA, the CDR3 is TGTGCCAGCAGCTTTACGACAGGGATCCCAGATACGCAGTATTTT. Translating it yields CASSFTTGIPDTQYF. The chain couples TRBV13 to TRBJ2-3; 7 positions agree with TRBD1. This CDR3 contains 15 residues. The J segment lost 4 bases and the V segment lost 3 bases, leaving 7 bases of the junction unmatched. Looked up from germline, CDR1 is PRHDT and CDR2 is FYEKMQ (reference sequence).

This sequence joins TRBV4-3 and TRBJ1-1; D is possibly TRBD1 (6 bases). Per germline, CDR1 LGHNA and CDR2 YSLEER. V was cut by 3 bases and J by 6 bases, with 14 bases left in between. This CDR3 contains 14 residues. CDR3 sequence (DNA): TGCGCCAGCAGCCAGGGACATCTGGAGTCTGAAGCTTTCTTT. Encoded protein: CASSQGHLESEAFF.

V is TRBV7-2 and J is TRBJ1-5; D possibly corresponds to TRBD1 (6 bases). Trimming removed 5 bases at V and 5 bases at J, with 13 bases between. Germline values: CDR1 SGHTA, CDR2 FQGNSA. The CDR3 consists of 14 residues. Here the CDR3 reads CASSPEYRDQPQHF. CDR3 DNA sequence: TGTGCCAGCAGCCCCGAGTACAGGGATCAGCCCCAGCATTTT.

V gene TRBV18 combines with J gene TRBJ1-4, with 7 bases fitting TRBD1. Germline V CDR1 and CDR2: KGHSH, LQKENI. Unmatched junction bases numbered 3, after V lost 6 bases and J lost 5 bases. The CDR3 has 13 residues. The CDR3 protein is CASSDRRNEKLFF. The CDR3 region has the DNA TGTGCCAGCTCGGACAGGAGGAATGAAAAACTGTTTTTT.

This chain links TRBV5-1 with TRBJ1-3; 12 bases fit TRBD1. Germline CDR1 reads SGHRS; CDR2 reads YFSETQ. The V gene end was trimmed by 4 bases and the J gene end by 4 bases; junction bases not matched to a gene: 6. The CDR3 consists of 16 residues. CDR3 residues: CASSPGQGAGGNTIYF. The CDR3 DNA reads TGCGCCAGCAGCCCGGGACAGGGGGCGGGAGGAAACACCATATATTTT.

This chain connects TRBV6-5 to TRBJ2-1; unclear D gene. CDR1 is MNHEY, CDR2 SVGAGI, per germline. V lost 7 bases and J 5 bases, leaving 9 bases between the germline ends. The CDR3 loop spans 12 amino acids. CDR3 loop: CASKAANNEQFF. The CDR3 region has the DNA TGTGCCAGCAAAGCAGCCAACAATGAGCAGTTCTTC.